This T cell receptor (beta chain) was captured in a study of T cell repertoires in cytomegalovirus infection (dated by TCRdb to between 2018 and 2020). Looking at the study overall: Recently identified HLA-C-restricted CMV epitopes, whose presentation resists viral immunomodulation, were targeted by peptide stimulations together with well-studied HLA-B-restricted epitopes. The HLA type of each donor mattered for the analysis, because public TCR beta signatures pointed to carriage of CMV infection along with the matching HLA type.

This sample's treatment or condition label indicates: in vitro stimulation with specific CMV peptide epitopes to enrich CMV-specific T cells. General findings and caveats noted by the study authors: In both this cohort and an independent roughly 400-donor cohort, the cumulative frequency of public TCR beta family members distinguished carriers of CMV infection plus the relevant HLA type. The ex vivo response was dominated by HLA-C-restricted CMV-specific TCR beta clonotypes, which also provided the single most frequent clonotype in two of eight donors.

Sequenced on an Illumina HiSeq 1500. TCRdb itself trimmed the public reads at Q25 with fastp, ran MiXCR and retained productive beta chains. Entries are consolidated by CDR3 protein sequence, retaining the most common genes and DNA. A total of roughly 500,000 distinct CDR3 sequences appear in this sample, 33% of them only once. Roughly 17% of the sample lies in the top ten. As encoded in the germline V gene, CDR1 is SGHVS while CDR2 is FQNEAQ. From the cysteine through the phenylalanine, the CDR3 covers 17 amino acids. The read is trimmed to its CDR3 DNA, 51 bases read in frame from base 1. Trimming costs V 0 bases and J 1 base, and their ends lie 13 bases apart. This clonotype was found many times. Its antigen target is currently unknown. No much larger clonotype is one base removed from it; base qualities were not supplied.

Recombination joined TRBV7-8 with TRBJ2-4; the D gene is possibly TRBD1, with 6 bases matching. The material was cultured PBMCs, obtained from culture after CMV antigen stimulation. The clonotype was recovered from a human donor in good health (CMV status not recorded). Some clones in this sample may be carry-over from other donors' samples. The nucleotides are TGTGCCAGCAGCTTAGCTGGCCCGAGGGGGGCCAAAAACATTCAGTACTTC. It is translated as CASSLAGPRGAKNIQYF.